This TCR beta chain was profiled in a study of human T cells and chemical hapten exposure. The length of the CDR3 is 15 residues. V was pared by 3 bases and J by 2 bases, with 12 bases between. Germline V gene data show CDR1 as ENHRY and CDR2 as SYGVKD. This clonotype was detected only a few times. TCRdb re-called the RACE reads through MiXCR, storing one row per CDR3 protein. This sample carries about 360,000 distinct CDR3 sequences, approximately 6.9% of them seen once, and the ten largest clones take approximately 8%. The sample's time point: patch test 1, 2 weeks after DPC sensitization. Treatment noted: therapeutic diphenylcyclopropenone sensitization with weekly scalp DPC. Prior to application of each patch test, blood was drawn. Total RNA extraction was carried out from unfractionated whole blood.

The rearrangement uses TRBV10-3 and TRBJ2-3, with unresolved D. The sequencing here drew on whole blood, taken in connection with sensitization to the hapten diphenylcyclopropenone (DPC). The receptor was derived from a woman aged 18-29 years with alopecia areata. Some clones in this sample may be carry-over from other donors' samples. The CDR3 spells CAISDEVFHTDTQYF. CDR3 coding DNA: TGTGCCATCAGTGACGAGGTGTTCCACACAGATACGCAGTATTTT.